This T cell receptor (beta chain) was documented in a study of technical replicates of blood from a handful of donors. The CDR3 covers 15 residues. Germline CDR1 and CDR2: SQVTM and ANQGSEA. Trimming cost V 1 base and J 1 base; bases outside gene matches: 4. Profiled with immunoSEQ multiplex PCR; TCRdb holds only in-frame clones, not every one. The sample yields about 34,000 clones, roughly nine tenths seen once. This TCR came from a human donor in good health. Some clones in this sample may be carry-over from other donors' samples. Material: PBMCs. The V gene is TRBV29-1, the J gene TRBJ2-1; 7 positions match TRBD2. The CDR3: CSVEATGGSYNEQFF. In DNA, the CDR3 is TGCAGCGTTGAAGCAACCGGGGGGTCCTACAATGAGCAGTTCTTC.